This is a list of T cell receptor beta chains from one sample in a study of vaccination and CD4 T cells after COVID-19. TCRdb reprocessed the PCR reads via MiXCR and lists one record per CDR3 protein. This table has fewer than 5,500 distinct CDR3 sequences, approximately 30% appearing once. These TCRs are of unknown antigen specificity. Sequencing was performed on CD4+ T cells from blood, cultured in vitro. The receptors stem from a human donor in good health. Each CDR3 is given with its conserved first and last residue. D genes are given only for firm matches. Clone sizes are given selectively: once, few, many, or a class where the clone is expanded.

j_call clone_size d_call v_call cdr3_aa cdr3_nt
TRBJ1-2 few - TRBV12-5 CASGSESSVANYGYTF TGTGCTAGTGGTTCGGAGAGTTCAGTCGCTAACTATGGCTACACCTTC
TRBJ2-6 - - TRBV4-2 CASSQESGAGANVLTF TGTGCCAGCAGCCAAGAGTCGGGGGCCGGGGCCAACGTCCTGACTTTC
TRBJ1-1 - - TRBV20-1 CSAHQGYTEAFF TGCAGTGCTCATCAGGGGTACACTGAAGCTTTCTTT
TRBJ1-6 - - TRBV15 CATSRDPQQDSPLHF TGTGCCACCAGCAGAGACCCTCAACAAGATTCACCCCTCCACTTT
TRBJ1-5 few - TRBV6-1 CASTETGQPGQPQHF TGTGCCAGCACCGAAACGGGGCAGCCAGGCCAGCCCCAGCATTTT
TRBJ1-4 once - TRBV7-6 CASKGGQLNEKLFF TGTGCCAGCAAAGGGGGGCAGCTTAATGAAAAACTGTTTTTT
TRBJ2-3 - TRBD2 TRBV12-3/TRBV12-4 CASRLRLAGRDTQYF TGTGCCAGCAGATTACGACTAGCGGGCAGGGATACGCAGTATTTT
TRBJ1-1 few - TRBV6-5 CASSYSPGITEAFF TGTGCCAGCAGTTACTCGCCAGGGATTACTGAAGCTTTCTTT
TRBJ2-5 - - TRBV30 CAWSVLGYQETQYF TGTGCCTGGAGTGTACTGGGATACCAAGAGACCCAGTACTTC
TRBJ1-1 - - TRBV12-3/TRBV12-4 CASSHADRYTEAFF TGTGCCAGCAGCCACGCCGACCGGTACACTGAAGCTTTCTTT
TRBJ2-4 few - TRBV20-1 CSATVLAKNIQYF TGCAGTGCCACAGTACTAGCCAAAAACATTCAGTACTTC
TRBJ2-5 - - TRBV5-1 CATTDSQETQYF TGCGCCACGACGGACAGTCAAGAGACCCAGTACTTC
TRBJ1-6 few - TRBV20-1 CSAHPIGGRMNSPLHF TGCAGTGCCCACCCTATAGGCGGACGGATGAATTCACCCCTCCACTTT
TRBJ2-5 - - TRBV2 CASKYQETQYF TGTGCCAGCAAATACCAAGAGACCCAGTACTTC
TRBJ2-5 - - TRBV20-1 CSAITGTQETQYF TGCAGTGCGATAACCGGGACACAAGAGACCCAGTACTTC
TRBJ2-5 - - TRBV6-5 CASSLRNLEETQYF TGTGCCAGCAGTTTGCGCAATCTTGAAGAGACCCAGTACTTC
TRBJ2-2 - TRBD1 TRBV7-2 CASSRSRDRVTTGELFF TGTGCCAGCAGCCGGTCTCGGGACAGGGTGACTACCGGGGAGCTGTTTTTT
TRBJ2-5 - TRBD1 TRBV12-5 CASGPGQGIETQYF TGTGCTAGTGGTCCGGGACAGGGAATCGAGACCCAGTACTTC
TRBJ1-1 - - TRBV5-4 CASSATNTEAFF TGTGCCAGCAGCGCCACGAACACTGAAGCTTTCTTT
TRBJ1-5 - - TRBV19 CDSSRVAGQVQPQHF TGTGACAGTAGTAGAGTGGCGGGTCAAGTCCAGCCCCAGCATTTT
TRBJ1-3 - - TRBV10-3 CAISLDITGNTIYF TGTGCCATCAGTTTAGACATTACTGGAAACACCATATATTTT
TRBJ2-2 - - TRBV20-1 CSASGGSFTGELFF TGCAGTGCTAGTGGGGGGAGCTTCACCGGGGAGCTGTTTTTT
TRBJ1-5 - TRBD1 TRBV6-5 CASSLTGWPPQHF TGTGCCAGCAGTTTGACAGGGTGGCCGCCCCAGCATTTT
TRBJ1-1 few - TRBV23-1 CASSQGYTEAFF TGCGCCAGCAGTCAGGGGTACACTGAAGCTTTCTTT
TRBJ1-2 - - TRBV18 CASSQNERDGYTF TGTGCCAGCTCACAAAATGAGAGGGATGGCTACACCTTC
TRBJ1-1 - - TRBV11-2 CASSLVATGNTEAFF TGTGCCAGCAGCTTAGTCGCGACAGGGAACACTGAAGCTTTCTTT
TRBJ1-2 - - TRBV9 CASSGLYGYTF TGTGCCAGCAGCGGGCTCTATGGCTACACCTTC
TRBJ1-2 - - TRBV20-1 CSVSPKQVNYGYTF TGCAGCGTTTCACCAAAACAGGTCAACTATGGCTACACCTTC
TRBJ2-7 - TRBD1 TRBV11-1 CASSSETGEYEQYF TGTGCCAGCAGCTCTGAGACAGGGGAGTACGAGCAGTACTTC
TRBJ1-1 - - TRBV7-3 CASGTQGDTEAFF TGTGCCAGCGGCACTCAGGGAGACACTGAAGCTTTCTTT
TRBJ1-1 - - TRBV10-2 CASSEGQLTEAFF TGCGCCAGCAGTGAAGGGCAGTTAACTGAAGCTTTCTTT
TRBJ1-2 - - TRBV5-6 CASSHSGAYGYTF TGTGCCAGCAGCCATTCCGGGGCCTATGGCTACACCTTC
TRBJ1-3 few TRBD1 TRBV3-1 CASSQERDRGNTIYF TGTGCCAGCAGCCAAGAACGGGACAGGGGAAACACCATATATTTT
TRBJ2-2 - TRBD1 TRBV6-5 CASSYSRTGNTGELFF TGTGCCAGCAGTTACTCGCGGACAGGGAACACCGGGGAGCTGTTTTTT
TRBJ2-3 few TRBD2 TRBV7-7 CASSVGGGTDTQYF TGTGCCAGCAGCGTCGGGGGGGGGACAGATACGCAGTATTTT
TRBJ1-1 - TRBD1 TRBV5-1 CASSFDRDTEAFF TGCGCCAGCAGCTTTGACAGGGACACTGAAGCTTTCTTT
TRBJ2-3 large TRBD1 TRBV20-1 CSASGQGRPDTQYF TGCAGTGCTTCCGGACAGGGGAGGCCAGATACGCAGTATTTT
TRBJ1-6 few - TRBV6-5 CASSYRGLTPLHF TGTGCCAGCAGTTACAGGGGTCTGACACCCCTCCACTTT
TRBJ1-1 - - TRBV20-1 CSAFRDTEAFF TGCAGTGCATTTAGGGACACTGAAGCTTTCTTT
TRBJ2-3 - - TRBV10-2 CASSEWGGTQYF TGCGCCAGCAGTGAGTGGGGCGGGACGCAGTATTTT
TRBJ2-5 - - TRBV12-3/TRBV12-4 CASSLRGFETQYF TGTGCCAGCAGTTTAAGGGGGTTCGAGACCCAGTACTTC
TRBJ2-5 - TRBD2 TRBV6-5 CASSYGTSGGDQETQYF TGTGCCAGCAGTTACGGGACTAGCGGGGGGGATCAAGAGACCCAGTACTTC
TRBJ1-2 few - TRBV5-4 CASSLAGYRAYGYTF TGTGCCAGCAGCTTGGCCGGTTACAGGGCCTATGGCTACACCTTC